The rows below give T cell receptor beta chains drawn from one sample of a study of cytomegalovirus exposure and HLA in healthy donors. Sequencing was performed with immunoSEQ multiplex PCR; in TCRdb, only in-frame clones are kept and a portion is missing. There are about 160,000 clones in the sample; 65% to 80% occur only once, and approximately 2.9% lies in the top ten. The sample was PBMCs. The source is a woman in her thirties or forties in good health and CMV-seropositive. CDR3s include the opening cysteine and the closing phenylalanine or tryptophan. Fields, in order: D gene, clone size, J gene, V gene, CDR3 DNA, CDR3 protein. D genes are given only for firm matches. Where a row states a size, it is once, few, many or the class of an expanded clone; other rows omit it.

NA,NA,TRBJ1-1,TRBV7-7,TGTGCCAGCAGTCTTAGGGAGGACACTGAAGCTTTCTTT,CASSLREDTEAFF
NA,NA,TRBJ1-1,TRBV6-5,TGTGCCAGCAGTTATGGGCAAATCACTGAAGCTTTCTTT,CASSYGQITEAFF
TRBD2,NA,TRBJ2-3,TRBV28,TGTGCCGCGATGTTAGGCGGGGGGGCTGATACGCAGTATTTT,CAAMLGGGADTQYF
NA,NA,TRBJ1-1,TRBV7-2,TGTGCCAGCAAGGAACAGCCGAACACTGAAGCTTTCTTT,CASKEQPNTEAFF
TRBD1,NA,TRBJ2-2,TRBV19,TGTGCCAGTAGTAAAGGGGGGACAGGGTACACCGGGGAGCTGTTTTTT,CASSKGGTGYTGELFF
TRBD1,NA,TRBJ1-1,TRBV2,TGTGCCAGTCGGGACAGGTCGAACACTGAAGCTTTCTTT,CASRDRSNTEAFF
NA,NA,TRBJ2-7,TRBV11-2,TGTGCCAGCAGCTTAGACCGGTACGAGCAGTACTTC,CASSLDRYEQYF
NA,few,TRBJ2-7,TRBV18,TGTGCCAGCTCACCGTCACAGGTCTCCTACGAGCAGTACTTC,CASSPSQVSYEQYF
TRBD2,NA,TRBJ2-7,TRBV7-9,TGTGCCAGCACCTTCGGGCTAGCGGACGTCGAGCAGTACTTC,CASTFGLADVEQYF
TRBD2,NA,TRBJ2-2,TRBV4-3,TGCGCCAGCAGCCAATTCACTAGCGGGAACACCGGGGAGCTGTTTTTT,CASSQFTSGNTGELFF